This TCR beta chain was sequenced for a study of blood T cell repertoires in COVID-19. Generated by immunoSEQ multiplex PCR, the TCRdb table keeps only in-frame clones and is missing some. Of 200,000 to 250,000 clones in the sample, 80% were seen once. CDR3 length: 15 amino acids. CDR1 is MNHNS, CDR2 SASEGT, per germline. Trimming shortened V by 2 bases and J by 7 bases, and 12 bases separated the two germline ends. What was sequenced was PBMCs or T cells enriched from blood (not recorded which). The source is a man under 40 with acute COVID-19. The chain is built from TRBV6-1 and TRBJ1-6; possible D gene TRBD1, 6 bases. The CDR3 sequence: CASSEYRVANSPLHF. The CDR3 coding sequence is TGTGCCAGCAGTGAATACAGGGTCGCGAATTCACCCCTCCACTTT.